This TCR beta chain is drawn from a study of identical twins. Each donor was a healthy Caucasian. General observations from the study: Instead of following the same donors, the conclusions were based on cross-sectional statistical analysis.

This clonotype was seen a handful of times. No antigen is known for it. This CDR3 has 14 residues. Germline V gene sequence: CDR1 MNHEY, CDR2 SMNVEV (reference sequence). V shed 6 bases, J shed 7 bases, and the junction held 6 bases outside the gene matches. Template switching (which added a universal primer site) was used, and cDNA carried unique molecular identifiers. TCRdb processed the 5' RACE reads anew with MiXCR; each CDR3 protein has one entry. This table has about 430,000 distinct CDR3 sequences, less than 20% appearing once. The sequenced material came from naive T cells sorted from blood. The TCR originated in a man aged 45 to 65 in good health. The rearrangement uses TRBV27 and TRBJ2-7, with 13 bases matching TRBD2. The CDR3 DNA is TGTGCCAGCAGCCCCGGGACTAGCGGGGTGGAGCAGTACTTC. It specifies CASSPGTSGVEQYF.